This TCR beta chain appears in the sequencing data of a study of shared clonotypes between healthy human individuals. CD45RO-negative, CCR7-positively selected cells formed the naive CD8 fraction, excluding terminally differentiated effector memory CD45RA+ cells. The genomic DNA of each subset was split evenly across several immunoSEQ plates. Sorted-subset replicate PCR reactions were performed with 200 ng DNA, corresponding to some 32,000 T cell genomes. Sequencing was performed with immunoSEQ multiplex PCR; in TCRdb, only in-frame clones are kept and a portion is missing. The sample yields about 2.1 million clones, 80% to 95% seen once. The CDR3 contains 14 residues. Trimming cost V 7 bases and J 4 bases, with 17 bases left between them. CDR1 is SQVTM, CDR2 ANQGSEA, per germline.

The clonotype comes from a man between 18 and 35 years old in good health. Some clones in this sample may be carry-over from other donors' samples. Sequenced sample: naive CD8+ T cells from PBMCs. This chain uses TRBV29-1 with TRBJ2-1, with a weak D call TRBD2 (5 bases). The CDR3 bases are TGCAGCGGGGAAGGGCGGACTGCGTACAATGAGCAGTTCTTC. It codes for CSGEGRTAYNEQFF.